These T cell receptor beta chains were read from a single sample in a study of regulatory T cells in long-lasting Graves disease. A single record per CDR3 protein comes from TCRdb applying MiXCR to the multiplex PCR reads. The table records more than 300,000 distinct CDR3 sequences, roughly a sixth of them present only once. The specimen was peripheral blood mononuclear cells (PBMCs), collected at new diagnosis, from a patient treated with antithyroid drugs. These receptors originate from a female donor with Graves disease. CDR3s include the opening cysteine and the closing phenylalanine or tryptophan. D genes are given only for firm matches. Expanded clones are given a class, and other clones once, few, many or no size at all.

CDR3 protein: CASSLGVTGGYTF; CDR3 DNA: TGTGCCAGCAGTTTAGGGGTCACGGGGGGCTACACCTTC; clone size: NA; D gene: NA; J gene: TRBJ1-2; V gene: TRBV12-3/TRBV12-4
CDR3 protein: CASSDPGTSSYNEQFF; CDR3 DNA: TGCGCCAGCAGTGATCCAGGGACGAGCTCCTACAATGAGCAGTTCTTC; clone size: NA; D gene: NA; J gene: TRBJ2-1; V gene: TRBV10-1
CDR3 protein: CASREEGGASPYSPLHF; CDR3 DNA: TGTGCCAGCAGGGAGGAAGGGGGAGCCTCCCCTTATTCACCCCTCCACTTT; clone size: many; D gene: NA; J gene: TRBJ1-6; V gene: TRBV11-2
CDR3 protein: CASSLGIGTNSPLHF; CDR3 DNA: TGTGCCAGCAGCTTAGGTATCGGGACTAATTCACCCCTCCACTTT; clone size: NA; D gene: NA; J gene: TRBJ1-6; V gene: TRBV13
CDR3 protein: CASGNGLMKVF; CDR3 DNA: TGTGCCAGCGGTAATGGACTAATGAAGGTCTTC; clone size: many; D gene: NA; J gene: TRBJ2-1; V gene: TRBV13
CDR3 protein: CASSPDSQNYGYTF; CDR3 DNA: TGTGCCAGCTCACCCGACAGTCAAAACTATGGCTACACCTTC; clone size: NA; D gene: NA; J gene: TRBJ1-2; V gene: TRBV18
CDR3 protein: CASSPGQGFDEQFF; CDR3 DNA: TGTGCCAGCTCACCGGGACAGGGCTTCGATGAGCAGTTCTTC; clone size: NA; D gene: TRBD1; J gene: TRBJ2-1; V gene: TRBV18
CDR3 protein: CATSITKLLGQGGYGYTF; CDR3 DNA: TGTGCCACCTCGATTACAAAACTACTGGGACAGGGGGGCTATGGCTACACCTTC; clone size: NA; D gene: TRBD1; J gene: TRBJ1-2; V gene: TRBV15
CDR3 protein: CASSRQVGSNQPQHF; CDR3 DNA: TGTGCCAGCAGCAGACAGGTGGGAAGCAATCAGCCCCAGCATTTT; clone size: many; D gene: NA; J gene: TRBJ1-5; V gene: TRBV7-2
CDR3 protein: CASSLDWSEQYF; CDR3 DNA: TGCGCCAGCAGCTTGGATTGGAGCGAGCAGTACTTC; clone size: many; D gene: NA; J gene: TRBJ2-7; V gene: TRBV5-1
CDR3 protein: CASSPGAGLSEQYF; CDR3 DNA: TGTGCCAGCAGCCCCGGGGCAGGCTTGTCCGAGCAGTACTTC; clone size: many; D gene: NA; J gene: TRBJ2-7; V gene: TRBV6-1
CDR3 protein: CASSLTGTRVNEQFF; CDR3 DNA: TGTGCCAGCAGCTTAACCGGGACTAGAGTAAATGAGCAGTTCTTC; clone size: many; D gene: TRBD2; J gene: TRBJ2-1; V gene: TRBV7-2
CDR3 protein: CATSAGTNFLGYTF; CDR3 DNA: TGTGCCACCAGTGCCGGGACAAACTTCCTAGGCTACACCTTC; clone size: many; D gene: NA; J gene: TRBJ1-2; V gene: TRBV24-1
CDR3 protein: CASSLGWTGVYEQYF; CDR3 DNA: TGCGCCAGCAGCTTGGGTTGGACAGGGGTTTACGAGCAGTACTTC; clone size: few; D gene: TRBD1; J gene: TRBJ2-7; V gene: TRBV5-1
CDR3 protein: CASSLEFGGGDYEQYF; CDR3 DNA: TGCGCCAGCAGCTTGGAATTCGGCGGAGGAGACTACGAGCAGTACTTC; clone size: NA; D gene: NA; J gene: TRBJ2-7; V gene: TRBV5-1
CDR3 protein: CASSPPLKVSNTQYF; CDR3 DNA: TGCGCCAGCAGCCCCCCCCTCAAAGTTTCGAATACGCAGTATTTT; clone size: few; D gene: NA; J gene: TRBJ2-3; V gene: TRBV4-1
CDR3 protein: CASRDQNLQETQYF; CDR3 DNA: TGTGCCAGCAGAGACCAGAACCTACAAGAGACCCAGTACTTC; clone size: many; D gene: NA; J gene: TRBJ2-5; V gene: TRBV12-3/TRBV12-4
CDR3 protein: CASSPPGHPLLGNAEAFF; CDR3 DNA: TGCGCCAGCAGCCCCCCGGGACATCCCTTACTAGGGAACGCTGAAGCTTTCTTT; clone size: few; D gene: NA; J gene: TRBJ1-1; V gene: TRBV4-1
CDR3 protein: CASSQPLPGTSGRTQETQYF; CDR3 DNA: TGCGCCAGCAGCCAACCTTTACCCGGGACTAGCGGGAGGACACAAGAGACCCAGTACTTC; clone size: few; D gene: TRBD2; J gene: TRBJ2-5; V gene: TRBV4-1
CDR3 protein: CSAQRDSPLHF; CDR3 DNA: TGCAGTGCGCAAAGAGATTCACCCCTCCACTTT; clone size: many; D gene: NA; J gene: TRBJ1-6; V gene: TRBV20-1
CDR3 protein: CSARTGVEAFF; CDR3 DNA: TGCAGTGCTAGGACAGGGGTCGAAGCTTTCTTT; clone size: many; D gene: TRBD1; J gene: TRBJ1-1; V gene: TRBV20-1
CDR3 protein: CASSRTGTSGGGRDNEQFF; CDR3 DNA: TGCGCCAGCAGCAGGACCGGGACTAGCGGGGGGGGGCGGGACAATGAGCAGTTCTTC; clone size: NA; D gene: TRBD2; J gene: TRBJ2-1; V gene: TRBV5-1
CDR3 protein: CASSLSGNPNTGELFF; CDR3 DNA: TGCGCCAGCAGCTTGTCTGGGAACCCGAACACCGGGGAGCTGTTTTTT; clone size: many; D gene: NA; J gene: TRBJ2-2; V gene: TRBV5-1
CDR3 protein: CASGYFPQYTEAFF; CDR3 DNA: TGTGCCAGCGGTTACTTTCCACAGTATACTGAAGCTTTCTTT; clone size: few; D gene: NA; J gene: TRBJ1-1; V gene: TRBV6-2/TRBV6-3
CDR3 protein: CASSPWGRKTGELFF; CDR3 DNA: TGTGCCAGCAGCCCGTGGGGGCGCAAAACCGGGGAGCTGTTTTTT; clone size: many; D gene: NA; J gene: TRBJ2-2; V gene: TRBV11-2
CDR3 protein: CASSAGAMPESTGYGYTF; CDR3 DNA: TGTGCCAGCAGCGCGGGGGCCATGCCGGAGAGCACTGGGTATGGCTACACCTTC; clone size: many; D gene: NA; J gene: TRBJ1-2; V gene: TRBV9
CDR3 protein: CASSLLRNGFDGYTF; CDR3 DNA: TGTGCCAGCAGTTTACTCAGAAACGGGTTTGATGGCTACACCTTC; clone size: few; D gene: NA; J gene: TRBJ1-2; V gene: TRBV12-3/TRBV12-4
CDR3 protein: CASSRTTGWLWNTEAFF; CDR3 DNA: TGTGCCAGCAGCCGTACGACAGGGTGGTTATGGAACACTGAAGCTTTCTTT; clone size: many; D gene: TRBD1; J gene: TRBJ1-1; V gene: TRBV3-1
CDR3 protein: CSAPKDFWGYEQYF; CDR3 DNA: TGCAGTGCTCCCAAGGATTTCTGGGGCTACGAGCAGTACTTC; clone size: many; D gene: NA; J gene: TRBJ2-7; V gene: TRBV20-1
CDR3 protein: CASSLEPNTEAFF; CDR3 DNA: TGTGCCAGCAGCTTGGAACCCAACACTGAAGCTTTCTTT; clone size: many; D gene: NA; J gene: TRBJ1-1; V gene: TRBV5-1
CDR3 protein: CASSLAKDRNTGELFF; CDR3 DNA: TGTGCCAGCAGCTTAGCGAAGGACAGAAACACCGGGGAGCTGTTTTTT; clone size: few; D gene: NA; J gene: TRBJ2-2; V gene: TRBV7-9
CDR3 protein: CATGQGANEQFF; CDR3 DNA: TGTGCCACCGGACAGGGGGCGAATGAGCAGTTCTTC; clone size: NA; D gene: TRBD1; J gene: TRBJ2-1; V gene: TRBV27
CDR3 protein: CASKGTGYNEQFF; CDR3 DNA: TGTGCCAGCAAAGGGACTGGTTACAATGAGCAGTTCTTC; clone size: many; D gene: NA; J gene: TRBJ2-1; V gene: TRBV2
CDR3 protein: CATSRGSSGKQETQYF; CDR3 DNA: TGTGCCACCAGCAGAGGCTCTAGCGGTAAACAAGAGACCCAGTACTTC; clone size: NA; D gene: TRBD2; J gene: TRBJ2-5; V gene: TRBV15
CDR3 protein: CATSDSRRTDTQYF; CDR3 DNA: TGTGCCACCAGTGATTCTCGTCGCACAGATACGCAGTATTTT; clone size: many; D gene: NA; J gene: TRBJ2-3; V gene: TRBV24-1
CDR3 protein: CASSYDQPLREAFF; CDR3 DNA: TGTGCCAGCAGTTACGACCAACCCCTCCGTGAAGCTTTCTTT; clone size: many; D gene: NA; J gene: TRBJ1-1; V gene: TRBV6-5
CDR3 protein: CASSNRVVGRTDTQYF; CDR3 DNA: TGCGCCAGCAGCAACAGGGTTGTCGGACGCACAGATACGCAGTATTTT; clone size: many; D gene: NA; J gene: TRBJ2-3; V gene: TRBV5-1
CDR3 protein: CASSPIQGYEQYF; CDR3 DNA: TGTGCCAGCAGTCCAATACAGGGGTACGAGCAGTACTTC; clone size: many; D gene: TRBD1; J gene: TRBJ2-7; V gene: TRBV28
CDR3 protein: CSARDGVGGLAKNIQYF; CDR3 DNA: TGCAGTGCTAGAGACGGTGTTGGTGGGCTAGCCAAAAACATTCAGTACTTC; clone size: few; D gene: NA; J gene: TRBJ2-4; V gene: TRBV20-1
CDR3 protein: CSAMREARTDTQYF; CDR3 DNA: TGCAGTGCTATGCGGGAGGCCCGCACAGATACGCAGTATTTT; clone size: many; D gene: TRBD2; J gene: TRBJ2-3; V gene: TRBV20-1
CDR3 protein: CASSYSGRSGNEQFF; CDR3 DNA: TGTGCCAGCAGTTACTCAGGGCGCAGCGGGAATGAGCAGTTCTTC; clone size: many; D gene: NA; J gene: TRBJ2-1; V gene: TRBV12-3/TRBV12-4
CDR3 protein: CASSLSILRWGGEQFF; CDR3 DNA: TGTGCCAGCAGTTTATCGATTTTGCGCTGGGGAGGTGAGCAGTTCTTC; clone size: many; D gene: NA; J gene: TRBJ2-1; V gene: TRBV27
CDR3 protein: CASSWGARHTNTEAFF; CDR3 DNA: TGTGCCAGCAGCTGGGGGGCCAGACATACGAACACTGAAGCTTTCTTT; clone size: many; D gene: NA; J gene: TRBJ1-1; V gene: TRBV5-5
CDR3 protein: CSARPSTSGQETQYF; CDR3 DNA: TGCAGTGCTAGACCAAGCACTAGCGGACAAGAGACCCAGTACTTC; clone size: many; D gene: TRBD2; J gene: TRBJ2-5; V gene: TRBV20-1
CDR3 protein: CASSLSPGGDSPLHF; CDR3 DNA: TGCGCCAGCAGCCTAAGTCCGGGAGGGGACTCACCCCTCCACTTT; clone size: many; D gene: NA; J gene: TRBJ1-6; V gene: TRBV4-3
CDR3 protein: CASSVGTDYGYTF; CDR3 DNA: TGTGCCAGCAGCGTTGGGACAGACTATGGCTACACCTTC; clone size: many; D gene: TRBD1; J gene: TRBJ1-2; V gene: TRBV9
CDR3 protein: CASSIDYATAVNTGELFF; CDR3 DNA: TGTGCCAGTAGTATAGATTACGCGACGGCAGTTAACACCGGGGAGCTGTTTTTT; clone size: few; D gene: NA; J gene: TRBJ2-2; V gene: TRBV19
CDR3 protein: CATSEGGAGANVLTF; CDR3 DNA: TGTGCCACCAGTGAAGGAGGGGCCGGGGCCAACGTCCTGACTTTC; clone size: NA; D gene: NA; J gene: TRBJ2-6; V gene: TRBV24-1
CDR3 protein: CATSRFRGGNQPQHF; CDR3 DNA: TGTGCCACCAGCAGATTCCGGGGAGGCAATCAGCCCCAGCATTTT; clone size: NA; D gene: NA; J gene: TRBJ1-5; V gene: TRBV15
CDR3 protein: CASGAGGRDTQYF; CDR3 DNA: TGTGCTAGTGGTGCAGGGGGCCGGGATACGCAGTATTTT; clone size: NA; D gene: TRBD1; J gene: TRBJ2-3; V gene: TRBV12-5
CDR3 protein: CASSPWPRNIQYF; CDR3 DNA: TGTGCCAGCTCACCTTGGCCCCGAAACATTCAGTACTTC; clone size: many; D gene: NA; J gene: TRBJ2-4; V gene: TRBV18
CDR3 protein: CASSQPGQAPQETQYF; CDR3 DNA: TGTGCCAGCAGTCAACCGGGACAGGCCCCCCAAGAGACCCAGTACTTC; clone size: many; D gene: TRBD1; J gene: TRBJ2-5; V gene: TRBV6-1
CDR3 protein: CASYGGTTNEKLFF; CDR3 DNA: TGTGCCAGCTACGGGGGGACAACTAATGAAAAACTGTTTTTT; clone size: many; D gene: NA; J gene: TRBJ1-4; V gene: TRBV6-2/TRBV6-3
CDR3 protein: CASSIRGYEAFF; CDR3 DNA: TGTGCCAGCAGCATCAGGGGATATGAAGCTTTCTTT; clone size: many; D gene: NA; J gene: TRBJ1-1; V gene: TRBV2
CDR3 protein: CAWSVERSNQETQYF; CDR3 DNA: TGTGCCTGGAGTGTAGAGCGGTCGAACCAAGAGACCCAGTACTTC; clone size: many; D gene: NA; J gene: TRBJ2-5; V gene: TRBV30
CDR3 protein: CASSRVVGGQNIIYSNQPQHF; CDR3 DNA: TGCGCCAGCAGCCGGGTCGTGGGAGGGCAAAACATCATTTATAGCAATCAGCCCCAGCATTTT; clone size: NA; D gene: NA; J gene: TRBJ1-5; V gene: TRBV4-1
CDR3 protein: CASSRRGVGLANEKLFF; CDR3 DNA: TGTGCCAGCAGCCGGCGCGGGGTGGGGCTGGCTAATGAAAAACTGTTTTTT; clone size: many; D gene: NA; J gene: TRBJ1-4; V gene: TRBV28
CDR3 protein: CASSHGLAASTDTQYF; CDR3 DNA: TGTGCCAGCAGCCACGGACTAGCAGCTAGCACAGATACGCAGTATTTT; clone size: NA; D gene: TRBD2; J gene: TRBJ2-3; V gene: TRBV11-2
CDR3 protein: CSARLAGSHNEQFF; CDR3 DNA: TGCAGTGCTAGACTAGCGGGAAGCCACAATGAGCAGTTCTTC; clone size: many; D gene: TRBD2; J gene: TRBJ2-1; V gene: TRBV20-1
CDR3 protein: CASSQQWEGQETQYF; CDR3 DNA: TGCGCCAGCAGCCAACAGTGGGAGGGACAAGAGACCCAGTACTTC; clone size: many; D gene: TRBD2; J gene: TRBJ2-5; V gene: TRBV4-3